This entry concerns a single T cell receptor (beta chain). Using immunoSEQ multiplex PCR, the repertoire was profiled, and TCRdb retains in-frame clones only, with some absent. The sample comprises 100,000 to 150,000 clones, 91% of which are singletons, and 1.5% to 2% rests with the top ten. The source of the sample is a study of T cell responses to AZD1222 COVID-19 vaccine. The material sequenced was peripheral blood, taken 28 days after the second AZD1222 dose. This sequence originates from an adult who received the AZD1222 COVID-19 vaccine.

The CDR3 here is CASSPQGSNTEAFF. CDR3 coding DNA: TGTGCCAGCAGCCCACAGGGGTCAAACACTGAAGCTTTCTTT. The chain couples TRBV7-3 to TRBJ1-1; TRBD1 matches at 7 bases. This CDR3 has 14 amino acids. Germline V lookup: CDR1 SGHTA, CDR2 FQGTGA. J lost 2 bases, V lost 5 bases, and 5 bases had no gene match.